The 8 T cell receptor beta chains listed next were all sequenced from one sample in a study of T-cell reconstitution after alpha-beta-depleted transplantation in children. This sample's TCRbeta library carried unique molecular identifier barcodes. TCRdb used MiXCR to reprocess the PCR reads, holding one entry per CDR3 protein. The sample holds nearly 250,000 distinct CDR3 sequences, roughly 8% seen once. Sequences were derived from PBMCs, mostly from graft donor cells, sampled 180 days after TCRalphabeta/CD19-depleted stem cell transplant. Every receptor here comes from a male patient aged 5 to 17 who had a stem cell transplant for acute lymphoblastic leukemia, so the T cells may come from the graft donor.

This clonotype has at least ten counts. The chain couples TRBV9 to TRBJ2-1, with 13 bases lining up with TRBD2. The CDR3 covers 17 residues. Trimming cost V 4 bases and J 4 bases; bases outside gene matches: 8. Germline values: CDR1 SGDLS, CDR2 YYNGEE. The CDR3 reads CASSFRTSGSGYNEQFF. The CDR3, as DNA: TGTGCCAGCAGCTTCCGGACTAGCGGGAGTGGGTACAATGAGCAGTTCTTC.

Ten or more counts support this clonotype. The gene calls are TRBV12-3 or TRBV12-4 and TRBJ1-2; D remains unclear. This CDR3 is built from 14 residues. Deletions cut 7 bases from V and 3 bases from J, with 15 bases between. CDR3 bases: TGTGCCAGCACCCTCGGCTCTCCGGACTATGGCTACACCTTC. It codes for CASTLGSPDYGYTF.

In the case of this clonotype: This may come from a read error, since a much larger clone is one base off. The chain combines TRBV4-3 with TRBJ2-5; D not resolved. The CDR3 extends over 13 amino acids. V was shortened by 0 bases and J by 6 bases, with 8 bases between the two germline ends. Germline lookup yields CDR1 LGHNA and CDR2 YSLEER. The CDR3 nucleotides read TGCGCCAGCAGCCAAGATCTGTGGAAGACCCAGTACTTC. Translating gives CASSQDLWKTQYF.

There are many counts of this clonotype. The genes are TRBV5-1 and TRBJ1-6, with 9 bases identical to TRBD1. Trimming removed 1 base from V and 11 bases from J; junction bases left unmatched: 4. Germline CDR1 reads SGHRS; CDR2 reads YFSETQ. The CDR3 runs to 14 residues. The CDR3 DNA reads as TGCGCCAGCAGCTTGTCTGGACAGGGGCCACCCCTCCACTTT. Translating gives CASSLSGQGPPLHF.

This clonotype was detected ten times or more. The chain links TRBV6-6 to TRBJ2-7; 8 nucleotides line up with TRBD1. Per germline, CDR1 MNHNY and CDR2 SVGAGI (reference sequence). Trimming took 6 bases from V and 2 from J; bases not matched to a gene: 3. CDR3 length: 13 residues. CDR3 sequence (DNA): TGTGCCAGCAGACAGGGGGATCCCTACGAGCAGTACTTC. This translates into CASRQGDPYEQYF.

At least ten counts were recorded for this clonotype. V and J are TRBV6-2 or TRBV6-3 and TRBJ1-4; perhaps TRBD1 as D (5 bases). This CDR3 comprises 17 residues. Trimming left V 2 bases short and J 3 bases short, with 16 bases between. Germline-derived CDR1 and CDR2 are MNHEY and SVGEGT. The chain's CDR3 is CASSYAAGWRANEKLFF. The CDR3 DNA reads TGTGCCAGCAGTTACGCGGCAGGGTGGAGGGCTAATGAAAAACTGTTTTTT.

This clonotype appeared many times. DNA of the CDR3: TGCAGTGCTAGAGTGAGCTCTGGAAACACCATATATTTT. This sequence encodes CSARVSSGNTIYF. The genes are TRBV20-1 and TRBJ1-3; D gene ambiguous. V lost 1 base and J lost 0, with 4 bases in between. CDR3 size: 13 residues. Looked up from germline, CDR1 is DFQATT and CDR2 is SNEGSKA (reference sequence).

This clonotype has ten or more counts. The chain employs TRBV29-1 and TRBJ2-7; D is unresolved. The V end was cut by 8 bases, the J end by 2 bases, with 10 bases between. Per the germline V gene, CDR1 is SQVTM and CDR2 is ANQGSEA. The CDR3 consists of 11 residues. The DNA for the CDR3 is TGCAGCTGTGGTTGGGCCTACGAGCAGTACTTC. Translated, it gives CSCGWAYEQYF.